This entry lists 27 T cell receptor beta chains sequenced from one sample in a study of T-cell memory formation after mild COVID-19. Via MiXCR, TCRdb re-called the 5' RACE reads, giving one row per CDR3 protein. Among over 130,000 distinct CDR3 sequences listed, 11% to 15% were seen once. Material: PBMCs or a T cell subset sorted from them (not recorded which). Every receptor here comes from an adult woman who had mild COVID-19 (a few samples of this study predate the infection). Cell type and time point are not known.

This clonotype was seen a handful of times. The genes are TRBV5-6 and TRBJ1-1; D call uncertain. The CDR3 runs 14 residues. The germline V gene encodes CDR1 SGHDT and CDR2 YYEEEE. V lost 0 bases to trimming and J lost 0 bases, with 6 bases between them. This chain's CDR3 is CASSLGDMNTEAFF. CDR3 nucleotides: TGTGCCAGCAGCTTGGGCGACATGAACACTGAAGCTTTCTTT. The full variable domain, rest sourced from reference TRBV5-6 and TRBJ1-1, is DAGVTQSPTHLIKTRGQQVTLRCSPKSGHDTVSWYQQALGQGPQFIFQYYEEEERQRGNFPDRFSGHQFPNYSSELNVNALLLGDSALYLCASSLGDMNTEAFFGQGTRLTVV.

This clonotype has just a few counts. V usage is TRBV7-8 and J usage is TRBJ2-3, with 14 bases identical to TRBD2. The CDR3 spans 18 residues. Germline V gene sequence: CDR1 SGHVS, CDR2 FQNEAQ. The V segment lost 4 bases and the J segment 2 bases; nucleotides outside the gene matches: 8. Written as DNA, the CDR3 is TGTGCCAGCAGCTGGGGACTAGCGGGAGAAGGGTCCACAGATACGCAGTATTTT. It specifies CASSWGLAGEGSTDTQYF.

This sequence joins TRBV12-3 or TRBV12-4 and TRBJ1-5; no reliable D call. CDR3 length: 16 amino acids. Trimming removed 3 bases at V and 0 bases at J, with 12 bases between. The CDR3 loop reads CASSFRWADSNQPQHF. For the CDR3, the DNA is TGTGCCAGCAGTTTCAGGTGGGCAGATAGCAATCAGCCCCAGCATTTT.

This clonotype occurred a few times. As DNA, the CDR3 is TGCGCCAGCAGCCAAGGGGACACCAACACGGATACGCAGTATTTT. Its translation: CASSQGDTNTDTQYF. This rearrangement joins TRBV4-1 to TRBJ2-3; TRBD1 might be the D (6 bases). The CDR3 extends over 15 amino acids. Germline CDR1 reads MGHRA; CDR2 reads YSYEKL. Trimming removed 1 base from V and 6 bases from J, with 14 bases in between.

This clonotype showed up just a few times. CDR3 coding DNA: TGTGCCAGCAGAGGAGGGAACCAAGAGACCCAGTACTTC. It encodes CASRGGNQETQYF. The chain combines TRBV27 with TRBJ2-5, with a possible D match to TRBD2 (6 bases). Germline values: CDR1 MNHEY, CDR2 SMNVEV (reference sequence). Trimming removed 6 bases from V and 0 bases from J, with 8 bases in between. This CDR3 has 13 amino acids.

The V call is TRBV5-1, the J call TRBJ2-7; possibly TRBD2 for D (6 bases). This CDR3 spans 15 amino acids. The germline V gene encodes CDR1 SGHRS and CDR2 YFSETQ. Trimming pared 5 bases from V and 1 base from J, leaving 16 bases between. CDR3 protein: CASSEGGSESYEQYF. The CDR3 DNA sequence: TGCGCCAGCAGTGAGGGAGGTTCAGAATCCTACGAGCAGTACTTC.

This clonotype came up many times. V usage is TRBV11-2 and J usage is TRBJ1-1; D may be TRBD1 (5 bases). Germline-derived CDR1 and CDR2 are SGHAT and FQNNGV. The V gene lost 2 bases and the J gene lost 1 base, with 5 bases spanning the gap. The CDR3 loop spans 13 amino acids. The CDR3 protein is CASSLTGNTEAFF. CDR3 nucleotides: TGTGCCAGCAGCTTAACAGGGAACACTGAAGCTTTCTTT.

The rearrangement joins TRBV7-2 to TRBJ1-1; a possible D gene is TRBD1 (6 bases). CDR1 SGHTA and CDR2 FQGNSA come from the germline V gene. The CDR3 contains 16 residues. Trimming stripped 1 base from V and 3 bases from J, with 15 bases between. This CDR3 reads CASSLVRRRQDTEAFF. CDR3 nucleotide sequence: TGTGCCAGCAGCTTAGTTCGTCGCCGACAGGACACTGAAGCTTTCTTT.

CDR3 residues: CASSTDPEGWTEAFF. The CDR3 nucleotides read TGCGCCAGCAGCACCGATCCGGAGGGGTGGACTGAAGCTTTCTTT. V usage is TRBV4-1 and J usage is TRBJ1-1, with a tentative D call TRBD1 (5 bases). The CDR3 is made up of 15 amino acids. Germline values: CDR1 MGHRA, CDR2 YSYEKL. V lost 5 bases to trimming and J lost 5 bases, with 18 bases between them.

The chain recombines TRBV2 with TRBJ2-1, with D perhaps matching TRBD2 (6 bases). Germline values: CDR1 SNHLY, CDR2 FYNNEI. The CDR3 has 16 amino acids. V lost 1 base, J lost 4 bases, and 14 bases lay in between. CDR3 sequence: CASSEGGGLPYNEQFF. CDR3 coding DNA: TGTGCCAGCAGTGAAGGGGGCGGACTACCATACAATGAGCAGTTCTTC.

The chain is built from TRBV4-1 and TRBJ2-1; 7 nucleotides match TRBD2. V trimming: 0 bases; J trimming: 0 bases; junction bases outside the gene matches: 11. Germline assignment: CDR1 MGHRA and CDR2 YSYEKL. The CDR3 runs 19 residues. This CDR3 is CASSQEGLSGWSSYNEQFF. The DNA of the CDR3 is TGCGCCAGCAGCCAAGAGGGGCTTAGCGGGTGGAGCTCCTACAATGAGCAGTTCTTC.

In regard to this clonotype: Compared with germline, one end of the junction differs, possibly owing to a read error. CDR3 in amino acids: CAIGGVGDTDAFF. CDR3 in DNA: TGTGCCATCGGGGGGGTCGGGGACACTGACGCTTTCTTT. The chain employs TRBV10-3 and TRBJ1-1, with D perhaps TRBD1 (6 bases). The CDR3 contains 13 residues. Germline V gives CDR1 ENHRY, CDR2 SYGVKD.

V gene TRBV5-5 combines with J gene TRBJ1-3, with D maybe TRBD1 (6 bases). V gave up 4 bases and J gave up 4 bases, with 12 bases separating them. Germline V gives CDR1 SGHKS, CDR2 YYEKEE (reference sequence). The CDR3 loop spans 14 amino acids. CDR3 coding DNA: TGTGCCAGCAGCGACGCAGGGGCGGGAAACACCATATATTTT. Translation gives CASSDAGAGNTIYF.

Only a few counts were recorded for this clonotype. The CDR3 is CASSYGGKSTDTQYF. CDR3 DNA sequence: TGTGCCAGCAGTTACGGGGGGAAGAGCACAGATACGCAGTATTTT. This chain uses TRBV6-5 with TRBJ2-3; D might be TRBD2 (6 bases). V dropped 2 bases and J dropped 0 bases, with 9 bases sitting between them. The CDR3 is made up of 15 amino acids. The germline V gene encodes CDR1 MNHEY and CDR2 SVGAGI.

The chain links TRBV20-1 to TRBJ2-7; D call uncertain. This CDR3 has 14 residues. Trimming cost V 3 bases and J 0 bases, with 12 bases left between them. From germline, CDR1 is DFQATT and CDR2 SNEGSKA (reference sequence). CDR3 residues: CSASSASHSYEQYF. CDR3 in DNA: TGCAGTGCTAGTAGTGCGAGCCACTCCTACGAGCAGTACTTC.

In this sample, this clonotype turned up a few times. This sequence joins TRBV5-4 and TRBJ2-1, with 7 nucleotides matching TRBD1. The CDR3 is 16 residues long. Germline V lookup: CDR1 SGHNT, CDR2 YYREEE (reference sequence). The trim removed 4 bases at V and 3 bases at J, leaving 10 bases unmatched. CDR3 amino acids: CASSALDRDSYNEQFF. The CDR3 DNA sequence: TGTGCCAGCAGCGCGCTCGACCGGGACAGCTACAATGAGCAGTTCTTC.

In its sample, this clonotype was seen many times. V gene TRBV5-6 combines with J gene TRBJ2-1; possible D gene TRBD1, 5 bases. V was clipped by 4 bases and J by 4 bases, with 15 bases between them. The CDR3 is made up of 15 amino acids. Germline lookup yields CDR1 SGHDT and CDR2 YYEEEE. This CDR3 reads CASSVDSFPYNEQFF. In nucleotides, the CDR3 is TGTGCCAGCAGCGTAGACAGTTTCCCTTACAATGAGCAGTTCTTC. Full variable domain (remainder filled in from reference TRBV5-6 and TRBJ2-1): DAGVTQSPTHLIKTRGQQVTLRCSPKSGHDTVSWYQQALGQGPQFIFQYYEEEERQRGNFPDRFSGHQFPNYSSELNVNALLLGDSALYLCASSVDSFPYNEQFFGPGTRLTVL.

This chain connects TRBV7-8 to TRBJ2-2; D not resolved. The CDR3 totals 13 residues. Trimming removed 4 bases from V and 6 bases from J, with 9 bases in between. Germline CDR1 SGHVS, CDR2 FQNEAQ. The CDR3 coding sequence is TGTGCCAGCAGCTCTACGGCGGCCGGGGAGCTGTTTTTT. Amino acids: CASSSTAAGELFF.

CDR3 DNA: TGTGCCACCAGTGATCCGTTATGGACAGAGATGAACACTGAAGCTTTCTTT. Translated: CATSDPLWTEMNTEAFF. The rearrangement links TRBV24-1 to TRBJ1-1, with a possible D match to TRBD1 (6 bases). Germline V gene lookup returns CDR1 KGHDR and CDR2 SFDVKD. The V and J ends lost 3 bases and 0 bases respectively, with 16 bases between them. The CDR3 extends over 17 amino acids.

In its sample, this clonotype was seen a few times. The CDR3 here is CASSQGGRRIEETQYF. For the CDR3, the DNA is TGTGCCAGCAGCCAAGGCGGCAGGAGGATAGAAGAGACCCAGTACTTC. This rearrangement joins TRBV3-1 to TRBJ2-5; tentatively, D is TRBD2 (5 bases). Germline CDR1 reads LGHDT; CDR2 reads YNNKEL (reference sequence). Trimming shortened V by 1 base and J by 3 bases, and 15 bases separated the two germline ends. CDR3 length: 16 residues.

This clonotype came up a few times. CDR3 amino acids: CASSLAGLAASTDTQYF. CDR3 coding DNA: TGCGCCAGCAGCTTGGCGGGACTAGCGGCGAGCACAGATACGCAGTATTTT. The rearrangement links TRBV5-1 to TRBJ2-3; TRBD2 aligns across 11 bases. With 0 bases clipped from V and 0 bases from J, the junction kept 3 bases outside the gene matches. The CDR3 is made up of 17 amino acids. Germline V CDR1 and CDR2: SGHRS, YFSETQ. Combining the CDR3 with reference TRBV5-1 and TRBJ2-3 gives the whole variable domain KAGVTQTPRYLIKTRGQQVTLSCSPISGHRSVSWYQQTPGQGLQFLFEYFSETQRNKGNFPGRFSGRQFSNSRSEMNVSTLELGDSALYLCASSLAGLAASTDTQYFGPGTRLTVL.

This clonotype has only a few counts. CDR3 loop: CSASEGETQYF. As DNA, the CDR3 is TGCAGTGCCTCTGAGGGTGAGACCCAGTACTTC. The V call is TRBV20-1, the J call TRBJ2-5, with D tentatively TRBD2 (5 bases). V lost 6 bases and J 5 bases, leaving 10 bases between the germline ends. CDR1 and CDR2 from the germline V gene are DFQATT and SNEGSKA (reference sequence). The CDR3 consists of 11 residues.

This clonotype was picked up a small number of times. This chain joins TRBV24-1 and TRBJ2-1; 7 bases map to TRBD2. The CDR3 is 16 residues long. Germline V gene sequence: CDR1 KGHDR, CDR2 SFDVKD. V shed 6 bases, J shed 3 bases, and the junction held 10 bases outside the gene matches. This CDR3 is CATSSRASGFYNEQFF. In DNA form, the CDR3 reads TGTGCCACCAGTAGTCGGGCTAGCGGCTTCTACAATGAGCAGTTCTTC.

CDR3 residues: CATSVGLAGNTGELFF. The CDR3 nucleotides read TGTGCCACCAGTGTGGGCCTAGCGGGGAACACCGGGGAGCTGTTTTTT. The V call is TRBV24-1, the J call TRBJ2-2; 8 bases match TRBD2. The length of the CDR3 is 16 residues. Germline CDR1 and CDR2: KGHDR and SFDVKD. Trimming removed 5 bases from V and 1 base from J; junction bases left unmatched: 5.

The chain recombines TRBV6-2 or TRBV6-3 with TRBJ2-7; D unclear. Germline CDR1 MNHEY, CDR2 SVGEGT. The V end lost 0 bases, the J end lost 2 bases, and 5 bases lay between the germline ends. CDR3 length: 13 residues. In DNA form, the CDR3 reads TGTGCCAGCAGTTACTCACGAGCCTACGAGCAGTACTTC. Its translation is CASSYSRAYEQYF.

The chain carries TRBV9 and TRBJ2-1; tentatively, D is TRBD2 (7 bases). The CDR3 is 16 amino acids. Germline V gene lookup returns CDR1 SGDLS and CDR2 YYNGEE. Between the trimmed V and J ends, which lost 4 bases and 6 bases, there was a span of 20 bases. Here the CDR3 reads CASSSPLVRGGNEQFF. The CDR3 region has the DNA TGTGCCAGCAGCTCCCCCTTAGTTAGGGGGGGCAATGAGCAGTTCTTC.

This clonotype was picked up a small number of times. The V call is TRBV7-9, the J call TRBJ2-1; 11 nucleotides agree with TRBD2. The CDR3 has 17 residues. The V and J ends lost 1 base and 4 bases, in that order; junction bases with no gene match: 6. Germline CDR1 reads SEHNR; CDR2 reads FQNEAQ (reference sequence). CDR3 coding DNA: TGTGCCAGCAGCTTAGGCTGGGGGACTAGCGGATACAATGAGCAGTTCTTC. Translated: CASSLGWGTSGYNEQFF.